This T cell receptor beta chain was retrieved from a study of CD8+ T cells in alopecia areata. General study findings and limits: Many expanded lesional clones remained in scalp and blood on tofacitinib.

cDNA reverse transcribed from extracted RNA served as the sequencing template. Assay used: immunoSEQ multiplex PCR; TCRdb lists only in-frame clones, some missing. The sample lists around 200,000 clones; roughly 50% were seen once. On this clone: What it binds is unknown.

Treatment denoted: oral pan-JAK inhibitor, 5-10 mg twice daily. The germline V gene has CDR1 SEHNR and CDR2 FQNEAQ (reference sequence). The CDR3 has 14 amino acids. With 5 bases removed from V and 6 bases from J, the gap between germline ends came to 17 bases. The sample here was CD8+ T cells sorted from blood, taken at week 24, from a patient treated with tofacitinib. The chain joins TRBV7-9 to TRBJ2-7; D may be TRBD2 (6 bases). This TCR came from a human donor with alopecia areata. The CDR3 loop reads CASSQSGTSSEQYF. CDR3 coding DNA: TGTGCCAGCAGCCAATCTGGGACTTCCAGCGAGCAGTACTTC. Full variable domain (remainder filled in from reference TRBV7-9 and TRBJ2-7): DTGVSQNPRHKITKRGQNVTFRCDPISEHNRLYWYRQTLGQGPEFLTYFQNEAQLEKSRLLSDRFSAERPKGSFSTLEIQRTEQGDSAMYLCASSQSGTSSEQYFGPGTRLTVT.